The sequence of this T cell receptor beta chain was determined in a study of T cells in Graves' hyperthyroidism and ophthalmopathy. This clonotype was seen a few times. The germline CDR1 and CDR2 sequences are MNHNS and SASEGT. Trimming left V 7 bases short and J 8 bases short, with 15 bases between. The CDR3 runs to 13 residues. Amplified TCR beta CDR3 regions derived from RNA transcripts. With the HTBI primer set, the TCR CDR3 went through a first round of RT-PCR. MiXCR was run by TCRdb on the multiplex PCR reads, yielding one entry per CDR3 protein. The sample contains approximately 690,000 distinct CDR3 sequences, about 14% of which appear only once.

The J gene is TRBJ2-4, the V gene TRBV6-1; TRBD2 might be the D (6 bases). The sequenced sample was blood. The receptor's source is a woman aged 50 to 65 with Graves' ophthalmopathy. The CDR3 DNA reads TGTGCCAGCACCTCCCCGGGGGATTACATTCAGTACTTC. This codes for CASTSPGDYIQYF.